Detailed here is one T cell receptor (beta chain). Its antigen remains unidentified. No base qualities exist here, and no much larger clone lies one base off it. For the CD8 naive samples, CD45RO-negative cells were positively selected for CCR7, yielding a CD45RA+CCR7+ population from which TemRA cells were excluded. Healthy HIV-negative adults with no recently reported acute infections or vaccinations were included as donors. Every donor was a Caucasian adult residing in Nashville, Tennessee, USA. Blood was collected by leukapheresis, and PBMCs were isolated by Ficoll-Histopaque density gradient centrifugation and then cryopreserved in liquid nitrogen vapor phase. Analytical flow cytometry was used to check the purity and quantity of each magnetically sorted T cell population. Each sorted fraction had its genomic DNA isolated and then quantified by UV absorbance on a Nanodrop 2000c. The CDR3 holds 14 amino acids from the cysteine to the phenylalanine. The kept DNA is CDR3 alone, 42 bases in frame from the first base. Trimming removed 4 bases from V and 6 bases from J, leaving 16 bases between the germline ends. According to the germline V gene, CDR1 reads SGHAT and CDR2 reads FQNNGV.

TCR CDR3 regions were amplified from genomic DNA by multiplex PCR using the deep immunoSEQ assay. For each cell subset, the extracted genomic DNA was distributed evenly across all wells of several immunoSEQ 96-well plates, and each plate served as one replicate. For sorted subsets, 200 to 250 ng genomic DNA, equal to tens of thousands of T cell genomes, was loaded into each replicate PCR. Purified libraries were quantified with a Qubit 3.0 fluorometer, sized on a Bioanalyzer 2100, and re-quantified with the KAPA Library Quantification kit. A separate single-read 150-cycle Illumina NextSeq 550 flow cell was used to sequence each immunoSEQ 96-well plate. As for the authors' bioinformatics: Because the immunoSEQ output held only junctional sequences and lacked quality scores, the filtering could not match the filtering applied to full-length reads. To assign V/J genes and CDR3, sequences were annotated using PyIR, a Python wrapper for IgBLAST v1.9, with IMGT germline references. Reads were removed for weak V/J assignments (E-value above 1e-6), missing CDR3, stop codons, out-of-frame junctions, or ambiguous translated residues. V3J clonotypes were defined as sequences sharing an identical inferred V gene, J gene, and CDR3 amino acid sequence. To compute the percentage overlap between repertoires, the number of shared unique clonotypes was divided by the size of the smaller repertoire. Repertoire richness was assessed with RTK rarefaction, the Chao1 estimator, and Recon v2.1 estimates of unobserved clonotypes. For all TCRbeta clonotypes obtained by the gDNA method from several donors, generation probabilities were computed with OLGA. TCRdb's version of the immuneACCESS table is confined to in-frame rearrangements and falls short of the full clone set. An unresolved V gene accounts for under half of the shortfall where checked; the remainder is of unknown origin. From that table come the V and J calls and clone size; the DNA was used to work out D and trimming. The sample profile shows about 2 million clones; approximately 94% of them were found once. The ten largest clones take up 0.85% to 1.2% of the sample.

These data come from a study of shared clonotypes between healthy human individuals (dated by TCRdb to 2018 to 2021). With respect to the entire study: The cohort included three men and two women between 18 and 49 years of age. Per donor, three plates each were used for CD4 naive and CD4 memory, two for CD8 naive, and one for CD8 memory. To estimate repertoire size and how much clonotype sharing occurs between individuals, the study deeply sequenced the blood TCR repertoires of five healthy adults. To increase sequencing depth and limit assay-specific biases, TCR repertoire library preparation and sequencing were carried out by different laboratories using diverse techniques. Between about 0.85 and 9.5 billion PBMCs per donor were obtained by leukapheresis. General findings and caveats noted by the study authors: Because the study included only a small number of donors, the genetic and exposure-history diversity represented was limited. Around 5% of naive CD4, 3.5% of naive CD8, approximately 2% of memory CD4, and 0.35% to 0.4% of memory CD8 clonotypes were shared across several donors. Based on pairwise subsampling, the degree of clonotype sharing among donors was expected to be affected by sequencing depth. Compared with non-shared clonotypes, clonotypes shared by all four sorted-subset donors had higher generation probabilities. Incomplete sequencing was indicated by rarefaction of sorted-subset datasets, despite the large sequencing depth. Naive subsets generally had larger estimated clonotype richness than memory subsets did. Sampling was restricted to blood, and TCR repertoires in tissues likely differ from the TCR repertoires found in blood.

This TCR came from a young man in good health. This sequence uses TRBV11-2 and TRBJ2-7; the D region possibly corresponds to TRBD1 (6 bases align). Sequencing was carried out using naive CD8+ T cells sorted from blood. The cell subset or site label here, explained by the study, means: CD45RA+CCR7+. The CDR3 protein sequence reads: CASSSDRFAPEQYF. The sequence in DNA is TGTGCCAGCAGCTCGGACAGATTCGCCCCCGAGCAGTACTTC.